Below, 6 T cell receptor beta chains from the same sample are listed, as sequenced in a study of blood T cell repertoires in COVID-19. Some clones are missing from TCRdb's copy, which holds only in-frame ones; the method was immunoSEQ multiplex PCR. This sample yields 95,000 to 150,000 clones, of which around 80% are seen a single time; approximately 16% belongs to the top ten. The source material was peripheral blood. Every receptor here comes from a man aged 60 to 75 with active or convalescent COVID-19.

This clone turned up a few times. The genes are TRBV7-9 and TRBJ1-3; TRBD1 is a possible D gene (6 bases). V was pared by 5 bases and J by 4 bases, with 12 bases between. The CDR3 runs to 14 residues. The germline V gene has CDR1 SEHNR and CDR2 FQNEAQ (reference sequence). The CDR3: CASSTRGSGNTIYF. In DNA form, the CDR3 reads TGTGCCAGCAGCACCAGGGGCTCAGGAAACACCATATATTTT.

Of note for this clone: Different DNA sequences within this sample yield the same CDR3. J is TRBJ2-5 and V is TRBV18; unclear D gene. CDR3 length: 13 residues. The V gene lost 1 base and the J gene lost 3 bases, with 6 bases spanning the gap. From germline, CDR1 is KGHSH and CDR2 LQKENI. The CDR3 loop reads CASSPRTEETQYF. For the CDR3, the DNA is TGTGCCAGCTCACCACGAACAGAAGAGACCCAGTACTTC.

V gene TRBV5-5 combines with J gene TRBJ1-3, with D perhaps matching TRBD1 (5 bases). CDR3 length equals 16 residues. Germline values: CDR1 SGHKS, CDR2 YYEKEE (reference sequence). V gave up 3 bases and J gave up 6 bases, with 19 bases separating them. The CDR3 sequence: CASSYLPRAPLNTIYF. The CDR3, as DNA: TGTGCCAGCAGCTACCTACCCAGGGCGCCCTTAAACACCATATATTTT.

The J gene is TRBJ1-5, the V gene TRBV19; the D gene is possibly TRBD1 (6 bases). V was trimmed by 0 bases and J by 3 bases, leaving 12 bases between them. Germline CDR1 and CDR2: LNHDA and SQIVND (reference sequence). This CDR3 has 16 amino acids. Here the CDR3 DNA reads TGTGCCAGTAGTATAGACAGAGGACAGCCCAATCAGCCCCAGCATTTT. As protein: CASSIDRGQPNQPQHF.

This clone was detected a few times. V usage is TRBV4-2 and J usage is TRBJ1-5, with 10 positions matching TRBD1. CDR3 size: 21 residues. Germline CDR1 LGHNA, CDR2 YNFKEQ. The junction had 24 bases not matched to a gene; V was cut back by 3 bases and J by 7 bases. As DNA, the CDR3 is TGTGCCAGCAGCCATTCCACCGCCCCCTATGGGACAGGGGATGAATCGCAGCCCCAGCATTTT. As protein: CASSHSTAPYGTGDESQPQHF.

The chain recombines TRBV6-5 with TRBJ2-7; D possibly corresponds to TRBD1 (5 bases). The CDR3 is made up of 15 amino acids. In germline, CDR1 is MNHEY, CDR2 SVGAGI. Trimming removed 6 bases at V and 6 bases at J, with 21 bases between. CDR3 residues: CASRVTGHGYGEQYF. CDR3 nucleotides: TGTGCCAGCAGGGTTACAGGTCACGGCTATGGCGAGCAGTACTTC.